This T cell receptor beta chain was captured by sequencing in a study of memory CD4+ T cells and cytomegalovirus serostatus. General observations from the study: Each of some 67 CMV-associated TCRbeta sequences occurred in one to five individuals.

The sort gate was single viable CD3+CD4+CD8-CD45RO+ cells for memory CD4+ T cells. The assay was immunoSEQ multiplex PCR, and TCRdb's table has in-frame clones only and misses some. The sample records about 50,000 clones, 70% to 85% being singletons. V was shortened by 0 bases and J by 7 bases, with 7 bases between the two germline ends. CDR3 size: 12 residues. Germline V CDR1 and CDR2: SGHDT, YYEEEE. A note on this clone: Its antigen is unidentified.

This TCR was sampled from an adult in good health and CMV-seronegative. This chain links TRBV5-6 with TRBJ1-1; D is undetermined. Sequenced material: memory CD4+ T cells from blood. The CDR3 loop is CASSLGVGEAFF. The CDR3 DNA reads as TGTGCCAGCAGCTTGGGGGTCGGTGAAGCTTTCTTT.